Below are 29 T cell receptor beta chains sequenced from a single sample in a study of vaccination effects on CD4 cells after COVID-19 (dated by TCRdb to about 2022). No cognate antigen is known for these TCRs. In the ViraFEST assay, PBMC were stimulated with viral peptide pools, and TCR sequencing was then used to find antigen-specific CD4+ T cell clonotypes based on their expansion. After around 11 days of culture, CD4+ T cells were isolated with the EasySep CD4+ T cell isolation kit. Convalescent patients had PCR-confirmed SARS-CoV-2 infection between March and December 2020, before Alpha, Beta and Delta variants emerged in the United States. Each participant received two doses of an mRNA SARS-CoV-2 vaccine, either BNT162b2 or mRNA-1273. Receptor libraries were prepared by the immunoSEQ multiplex PCR assay. Sourced from immuneACCESS, this table was stored by TCRdb with only in-frame sequences that have V and J called. A share of the clones is absent; for the studies checked, an unresolved V gene accounts for under half, and the remainder has no known explanation. Within this sample are fewer than 15,000 clones, with over 60% of them counted one time only. Together, the top ten hold around 35% of the sample.

Specimen: CD4+ T cells from PBMCs cultured with HCoV-NL63 spike peptides, collected after COVID-19 vaccination. The cell subset or site label corresponds to: HCoV-NL63 spike overlapping peptide pool stimulation. All receptors derive from a human donor who had a prior SARS-CoV-2 infection.

This clone is hyperexpanded by share. The chain combines TRBV5-6 with TRBJ1-3; D remains ambiguous. CDR3 length equals 15 residues. The V gene lost 2 bases and the J gene lost 0 bases, with 9 bases spanning the gap. Germline CDR1 SGHDT, CDR2 YYEEEE. This CDR3 reads CASSLLTPSGNTIYF. The CDR3, as DNA: TGTGCCAGCAGCTTACTTACACCCTCTGGAAACACCATATATTTT.

This sequence joins TRBV5-1 and TRBJ1-6; a weak D match, TRBD1 (5 bases). Germline V gene sequence: CDR1 SGHRS, CDR2 YFSETQ. The CDR3 is 14 residues long. V was clipped by 4 bases and J by 7 bases, with 12 bases between them. The CDR3 here is CASSPGRLNSPLHF. The CDR3 DNA is TGCGCCAGCAGCCCGGGACGGTTAAATTCACCCCTCCACTTT.

The J gene is TRBJ1-6, the V gene TRBV30; D call uncertain. The germline V gene has CDR1 GTSNPN and CDR2 SVGIG (reference sequence). Trimming cost V 0 bases and J 7 bases, with 10 bases left between them. This CDR3 is 14 amino acids long. CDR3 DNA: TGTGCCTGGAGTGTCGGCCTGCTGAATTCACCCCTCCACTTT. Protein product: CAWSVGLLNSPLHF.

In its sample, this clone is medium-sized (0.01 to 0.1%). The chain recombines TRBV19 with TRBJ1-2; no clear D. The CDR3 loop spans 13 amino acids. V shed 3 bases and J shed 3 bases, with 8 bases lying between them. From germline, CDR1 is LNHDA and CDR2 SQIVND (reference sequence). In DNA form, the CDR3 reads TGTGCCAGTAGTATCCATGGGGACTATGGCTACACCTTC. It specifies CASSIHGDYGYTF.

The chain employs TRBV4-3 and TRBJ2-7; TRBD2 might be the D (5 bases). The ends were cut back, 4 bases at V and 2 bases at J, with 12 bases in the middle. Germline loops: CDR1 LGHNA, CDR2 YSLEER. CDR3 length: 14 residues. This chain's CDR3 is CASSLRTHTYEQYF. CDR3 nucleotides: TGCGCCAGCAGCCTTCGGACTCATACCTACGAGCAGTACTTC.

V and J are TRBV24-1 and TRBJ2-1, with D uncertain. V was clipped by 0 bases and J by 0 bases, with 8 bases between them. The CDR3 is made up of 16 amino acids. CDR1 and CDR2 from the germline V gene are KGHDR and SFDVKD. The CDR3 is CATSDLHQSSYNEQFF. CDR3 bases: TGTGCCACCAGTGATTTGCACCAGAGCTCCTACAATGAGCAGTTCTTC.

V gene TRBV7-9 combines with J gene TRBJ1-1, with 8 bases lining up with TRBD1. The CDR3 sequence is 15 residues long. With V trimmed by 3 bases and J by 2 bases, 5 bases remained unmatched. Germline CDR1 reads SEHNR; CDR2 reads FQNEAQ (reference sequence). The CDR3 is CASSFTGTGNTEAFF. Written as DNA, the CDR3 is TGTGCCAGCAGCTTCACAGGGACAGGTAACACTGAAGCTTTCTTT.

The chain is built from TRBV29-1 and TRBJ2-6; 9 positions match TRBD1. The CDR3 sequence is 16 residues long. J lost 3 bases, V lost 4 bases, and 7 bases had no gene match. Germline V gives CDR1 SQVTM, CDR2 ANQGSEA. CDR3 amino acids: CSVAYRGPGGANVLTF. Written as DNA, the CDR3 is TGCAGCGTTGCGTACAGGGGGCCGGGTGGGGCCAACGTCCTGACTTTC.

The gene calls are TRBV11-3 and TRBJ2-7; 11 positions agree with TRBD1. CDR1 and CDR2 from the germline V gene are SGHNT and YENEEA. V lost 1 base and J lost 7; bases outside the gene matches: 6. The CDR3 runs to 15 residues. The CDR3 DNA reads as TGTGCCAGCAGCTTAGCGGGACAGGGGGGCGGAGAGCAGTACTTC. Translation gives CASSLAGQGGGEQYF.

The V call is TRBV2, the J call TRBJ1-5; 7 positions match TRBD1. With V trimmed by 8 bases and J by 7 bases, 8 bases remained unmatched. Germline assignment: CDR1 SNHLY and CDR2 FYNNEI. CDR3 size: 13 residues. The CDR3 loop is CASAVGGQQPQHF. The CDR3 DNA follows: TGTGCCAGCGCCGTAGGGGGCCAACAGCCCCAGCATTTT.

The gene calls are TRBV25-1 and TRBJ2-7, with 8 bases fitting TRBD1. The V gene's germline CDR1 is MGHDK and CDR2 SYGVNS. The CDR3 is 12 residues long. CDR3 in amino acids: CVTQGANYEQYF. CDR3 sequence (DNA): TGTGTCACCCAGGGGGCTAACTACGAGCAGTACTTC.

By share, this clone ranks as medium-sized. The chain combines TRBV10-3 with TRBJ1-6; D possibly corresponds to TRBD1 (6 bases). The length of the CDR3 is 12 residues. Per the germline V gene, CDR1 is ENHRY and CDR2 is SYGVKD. With 7 bases removed from V and 9 bases from J, the gap between germline ends came to 10 bases. The CDR3 sequence is CAINRVGSPLHF. In DNA, the CDR3 is TGTGCCATCAACAGGGTGGGTTCACCCCTCCACTTT.

The chain is built from TRBV11-1 and TRBJ2-5, with TRBD1 matching over 12 bases. Trimming took 5 bases from V and 5 from J; bases not matched to a gene: 9. This CDR3 contains 16 residues. Germline assignment: CDR1 SGHAT and CDR2 FQDESV (reference sequence). CDR3 amino acids: CASSPSGTGGWETQYF. In DNA, the CDR3 is TGTGCCAGCAGCCCTTCTGGGACAGGGGGCTGGGAGACCCAGTACTTC.

This rearrangement joins TRBV2 to TRBJ2-3, with D unresolved. Per the germline V gene, CDR1 is SNHLY and CDR2 is FYNNEI. This CDR3 comprises 11 residues. Deletions cut 7 bases from V and 6 bases from J, with 8 bases between. The CDR3 bases are TGTGCCAGCAACTATATGGATACGCAGTATTTT. This translates into CASNYMDTQYF.

The chain is built from TRBV28 and TRBJ1-3; no clear D gene. Per the germline V gene, CDR1 is MDHEN and CDR2 is SYDVKM. The CDR3 has 12 residues. Between the trimmed V and J ends, which lost 8 bases and 8 bases, there was a span of 13 bases. This CDR3 reads CASCGGRDTIYF. The CDR3 nucleotides read TGTGCCAGCTGCGGAGGGAGGGACACCATATATTTT.

Remarks on this clone: Sequence at one end of the junction differs from germline and may be a read error. The V gene is TRBV6-6, the J gene TRBJ1-1; weak D call: TRBD1 (6 bases). The CDR3 loop spans 13 amino acids. CDR1 and CDR2 from the germline V gene are MNHNY and SVGAGI (reference sequence). CDR3 DNA sequence: TGTGCCGGCAGCAGGGGCGGAAACACTGAAGCTTTCTTT. The encoded protein is CAGSRGGNTEAFF.

This chain uses TRBV14 with TRBJ2-1, with TRBD1 as a possible D gene (6 bases). Germline values: CDR1 SGHDN, CDR2 FVKESK. The CDR3 covers 17 residues. Trimming took 0 bases from V and 1 from J, leaving 13 bases between them. The CDR3 here is CASSQDRGHPSYNEQFF. The CDR3 coding sequence is TGTGCCAGCAGCCAAGACAGGGGTCACCCTTCCTACAATGAGCAGTTCTTC.

A few counts support this clone. The chain uses TRBV7-6 and TRBJ2-6; no reliable D call. The CDR3 loop spans 16 amino acids. CDR1 is SGHVS and CDR2 is FNYEAQ in the germline V gene. The V end lost 1 base, the J end lost 0 bases, and 7 bases lay between the germline ends. CDR3 sequence (DNA): TGTGCCAGCAGCTTAGGGACGAGCTCTGGGGCCAACGTCCTGACTTTC. Its protein product is CASSLGTSSGANVLTF.

This clone was observed a single time. V usage is TRBV4-1 and J usage is TRBJ1-1; D not certain. V gave up 3 bases and J gave up 0 bases, with 8 bases separating them. The CDR3 covers 14 residues. Germline values: CDR1 MGHRA, CDR2 YSYEKL. The CDR3 sequence: CASSHNLMNTEAFF. CDR3 bases: TGCGCCAGCAGCCACAACCTCATGAACACTGAAGCTTTCTTT.

V gene TRBV24-1 combines with J gene TRBJ1-1; D is undetermined. V was trimmed by 4 bases and J by 6 bases, leaving 17 bases between them. The CDR3 covers 15 residues. Germline-derived CDR1 and CDR2 are KGHDR and SFDVKD. The CDR3 region has the DNA TGTGCCACCAGTGACTCGGGTCCCGATGGCGCTGAAGCTTTCTTT. It encodes CATSDSGPDGAEAFF.

This chain joins TRBV5-1 and TRBJ1-4, with D possibly TRBD1 on 5 matching bases. The CDR3 contains 15 residues. Germline V gene data show CDR1 as SGHRS and CDR2 as YFSETQ. V lost 0 bases to trimming and J lost 7 bases, with 13 bases between them. The CDR3 DNA follows: TGCGCCAGCAGCTTGGATTGGGGCTGGAGTGAAAAACTGTTTTTT. It yields the protein CASSLDWGWSEKLFF. The complete variable domain, with remaining parts taken from reference TRBV5-1 and TRBJ1-4, reads KAGVTQTPRYLIKTRGQQVTLSCSPISGHRSVSWYQQTPGQGLQFLFEYFSETQRNKGNFPGRFSGRQFSNSRSEMNVSTLELGDSALYLCASSLDWGWSEKLFFGSGTQLSVL.

The V gene is TRBV2, the J gene TRBJ2-5, with 7 bases aligning to TRBD1. Germline values: CDR1 SNHLY, CDR2 FYNNEI. The length of the CDR3 is 14 residues. The junction had 8 bases not matched to a gene; V was cut back by 5 bases and J by 5 bases. In nucleotides, the CDR3 is TGTGCCAGCAGTTCACAGGGGCGGGCGGAGACCCAGTACTTC. Protein sequence: CASSSQGRAETQYF.

In DNA form, the CDR3 reads TGCAGTGCTAGTTATGGGCTAGCGGGGGCGAGAGATACGCAGTATTTT. This codes for CSASYGLAGARDTQYF. V and J are TRBV20-1 and TRBJ2-3; 10 nucleotides match TRBD2. This CDR3 is built from 16 residues. V lost 3 bases to trimming and J lost 5 bases; unmatched junction nucleotides: 11. Germline loops: CDR1 DFQATT, CDR2 SNEGSKA (reference sequence).

The rearrangement joins TRBV19 to TRBJ1-6; D remains unclear. Germline CDR1 LNHDA, CDR2 SQIVND (reference sequence). The ends were cut back, 5 bases at V and 0 bases at J, with 5 bases in the middle. The CDR3 sequence is 14 residues long. The CDR3 nucleotides are TGTGCCAGTAGTTTCAGCTCCTATAATTCACCCCTCCACTTT. This gives the protein CASSFSSYNSPLHF.

This clone has more than one count but fewer than ten. This rearrangement joins TRBV6-5 to TRBJ2-7, with a tentative D call TRBD2 (5 bases). This CDR3 region has 14 residues. Deletions cut 4 bases from V and 0 bases from J, with 10 bases between. Germline CDR1 MNHEY, CDR2 SVGAGI. The CDR3 DNA reads as TGTGCCAGCAGTTCGGACTGGGGCTCCTACGAGCAGTACTTC. It codes for CASSSDWGSYEQYF.

The chain employs TRBV5-8 and TRBJ1-1; D is perhaps TRBD1 (6 bases). Trimming pared 10 bases from V and 5 bases from J, leaving 21 bases between. The CDR3 length is 14 residues. Germline V gene lookup returns CDR1 SGHTS and CDR2 YDEGEE. CDR3 bases: TGTGCCGGGACTCTCAGGGGAGGTAGGACTGAAGCTTTCTTT. This sequence encodes CAGTLRGGRTEAFF.

This chain links TRBV2 with TRBJ2-1; 10 nucleotides match TRBD2. This CDR3 spans 15 amino acids. Germline CDR1 and CDR2: SNHLY and FYNNEI. J was trimmed by 4 bases and V by 6 bases; bases with no gene match: 6. The CDR3: CASSVLAGRYNEQFF. In DNA, the CDR3 is TGTGCCAGCAGCGTACTAGCGGGAAGGTACAATGAGCAGTTCTTC.

This sequence joins TRBV6-5 and TRBJ2-3, with a possible D match to TRBD2 (6 bases). Trimming removed 6 bases at V and 2 bases at J, with 15 bases between. The CDR3 totals 15 residues. Germline assignment: CDR1 MNHEY and CDR2 SVGAGI. CDR3: CASRPSLATTDTQYF. The CDR3 DNA is TGTGCCAGCAGACCCTCCCTAGCGACCACAGATACGCAGTATTTT.

V is TRBV5-1 and J is TRBJ2-5; D remains unclear. This CDR3 comprises 12 residues. The V gene's germline CDR1 is SGHRS and CDR2 YFSETQ. V gave up 0 bases and J gave up 5 bases, with 5 bases separating them. The CDR3 DNA reads TGCGCCAGCAGCTTGGCTGGGGAGACCCAGTACTTC. It is translated as CASSLAGETQYF.